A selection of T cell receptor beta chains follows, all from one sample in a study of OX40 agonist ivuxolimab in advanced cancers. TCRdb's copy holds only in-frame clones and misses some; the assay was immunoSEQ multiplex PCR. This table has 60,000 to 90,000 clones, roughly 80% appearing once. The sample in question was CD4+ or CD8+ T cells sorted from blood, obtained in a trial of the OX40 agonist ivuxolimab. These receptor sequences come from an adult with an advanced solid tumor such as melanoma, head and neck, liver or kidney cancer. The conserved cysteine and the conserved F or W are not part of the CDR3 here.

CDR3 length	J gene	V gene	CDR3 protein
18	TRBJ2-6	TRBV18	ASSSLRARDRVTGANVLT
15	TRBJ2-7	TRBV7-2	ASSHSGTPGLSYEQY
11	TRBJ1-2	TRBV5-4	ASSLVDSPGYT
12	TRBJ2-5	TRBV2	ASSPTTVQETQY
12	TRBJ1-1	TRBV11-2	ASSLDLRGTEAF
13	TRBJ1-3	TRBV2	ASSSQGATGNTIY
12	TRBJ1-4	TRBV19	ASRDRGHSEKLF
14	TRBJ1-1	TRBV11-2	ASTLPRQGGGTEAF
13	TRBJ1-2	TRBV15	ATSREGGMSYGYT
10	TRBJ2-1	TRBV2	ASSGDYNEQF
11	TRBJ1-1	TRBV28	ASSLGLGARAF
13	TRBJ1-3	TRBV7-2	ASSWGLWTGNTIY
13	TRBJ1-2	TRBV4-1	ASSHNRDGNYGYT
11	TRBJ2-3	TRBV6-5	ASRPDSIDTQY
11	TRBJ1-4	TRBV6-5	ASSYNLNEKLF
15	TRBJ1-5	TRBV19	ASRLTTGRISNQPQH
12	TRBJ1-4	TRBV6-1	ASSVFREGEKLF
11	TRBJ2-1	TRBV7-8	ASSFQGYNEQF
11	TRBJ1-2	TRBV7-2	ASSPDKNYGYT
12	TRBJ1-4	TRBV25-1	ASSRTGGGEKLF
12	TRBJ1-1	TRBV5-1	ASSLGGGNTEAF
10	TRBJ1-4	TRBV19	ASLEQPEKLF
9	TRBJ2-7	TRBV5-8	ASSLAVRVE
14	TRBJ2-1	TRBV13	ASSFISRGGGNEQF
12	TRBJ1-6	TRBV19	ASSIWGDHSPLH
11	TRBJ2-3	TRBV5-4	ASSWSGPDTQY
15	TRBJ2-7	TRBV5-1	ASSSLAGWPGTHEQY
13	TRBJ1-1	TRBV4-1	ASSHRVERSTEAF
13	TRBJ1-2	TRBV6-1	ASRGESRGIYGYT
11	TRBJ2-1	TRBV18	ASSPTVYNEQF
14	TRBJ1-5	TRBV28	ASSNTGQFRNQPQH
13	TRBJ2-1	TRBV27	ASSLRRLGYNEQF
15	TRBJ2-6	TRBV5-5	ASSLTQPGFGANVLT
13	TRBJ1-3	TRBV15	ATSRELYPGNTIY
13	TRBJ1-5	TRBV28	ASSLSRHSNQPQH
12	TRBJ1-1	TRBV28	ASSLRVMNTEAF
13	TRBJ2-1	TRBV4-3	ASSLTGGGQGEQF
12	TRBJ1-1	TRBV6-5	ASKGGRMNTEAF
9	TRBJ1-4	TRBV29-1	SAAYNEKLF
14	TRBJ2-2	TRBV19	ASRAVGGPSTGELF
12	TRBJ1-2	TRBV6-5	ASSYQNRGQGYT
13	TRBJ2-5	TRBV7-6	ASSLPGGRSETQY
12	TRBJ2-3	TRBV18	ASSPPWGRDTQY
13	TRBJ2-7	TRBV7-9	ASSSDRANSYEQY
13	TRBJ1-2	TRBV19	ASSIRQTNNYGYT
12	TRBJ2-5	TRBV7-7	ASSSGAIQETQY
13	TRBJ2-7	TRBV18	ASSPHEQGAYEQY
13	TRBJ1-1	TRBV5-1	ASSFPGRGDTEAF
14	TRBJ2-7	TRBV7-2	ASKVNGLAGVAEQY
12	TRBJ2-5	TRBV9	ASSPRGGQETQY
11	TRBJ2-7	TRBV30	AWSPGETYEQY
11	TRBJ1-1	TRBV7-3	ASSNRDGTEAF
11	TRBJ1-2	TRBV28	ASSLGTVTGYT
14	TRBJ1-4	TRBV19	ASSTNRYPTNEKLF
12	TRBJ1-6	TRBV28	ASIQGAGNSPLH
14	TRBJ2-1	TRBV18	ASSRSSGNSYNEQF